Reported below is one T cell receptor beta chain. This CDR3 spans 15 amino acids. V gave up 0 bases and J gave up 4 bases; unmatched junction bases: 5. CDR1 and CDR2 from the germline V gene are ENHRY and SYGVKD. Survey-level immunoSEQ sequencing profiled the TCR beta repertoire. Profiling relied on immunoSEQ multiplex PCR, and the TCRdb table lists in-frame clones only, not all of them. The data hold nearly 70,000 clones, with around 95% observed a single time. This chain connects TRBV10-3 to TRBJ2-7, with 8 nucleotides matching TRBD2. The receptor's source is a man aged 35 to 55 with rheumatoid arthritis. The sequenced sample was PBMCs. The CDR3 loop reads CAISESGLGGYEQYF. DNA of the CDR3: TGTGCCATCAGTGAGTCGGGACTAGGGGGTTACGAGCAGTACTTC.